The present T cell receptor beta chain was sequenced within a study of OX40 agonist ivuxolimab in advanced cancers. Of note for this clone: Its specificity is unknown.

Here immunoSEQ multiplex PCR was the method, and the copy in TCRdb shows in-frame clones only, minus some. This sample carries tens of thousands of clones, approximately 80% of them seen once, and the ten largest clones take around a third. Patients with a history of autoimmune disease or on systemic immunosuppression were excluded. Germline CDR1 is SQVTM and CDR2 is ANQGSEA. Trimming cost V 6 bases and J 6 bases, with 15 bases left between them. The CDR3 length is 12 residues. Points from the study as a whole: There were also nonresponders showing low normalized T-cell clonal expansion. Among the lowest peripheral clonal expansion occurred in 0.1-3.0 mg/kg partial responders. Expanded clones were, on average, more numerous among CD8+ T cells than CD4+.

The source material was CD4+ or CD8+ T cells sorted from blood, sampled in a trial of the OX40 agonist ivuxolimab. The sequence was obtained from an adult with an advanced solid tumor such as melanoma, head and neck, liver or kidney cancer. The chain has TRBV29-1 and TRBJ2-7; weak D call: TRBD1 (6 bases). CDR3 coding DNA: TGCAGCGTCGTGGGGGCGACTGCCGAGCAGTACTTC. This sequence encodes CSVVGATAEQYF.